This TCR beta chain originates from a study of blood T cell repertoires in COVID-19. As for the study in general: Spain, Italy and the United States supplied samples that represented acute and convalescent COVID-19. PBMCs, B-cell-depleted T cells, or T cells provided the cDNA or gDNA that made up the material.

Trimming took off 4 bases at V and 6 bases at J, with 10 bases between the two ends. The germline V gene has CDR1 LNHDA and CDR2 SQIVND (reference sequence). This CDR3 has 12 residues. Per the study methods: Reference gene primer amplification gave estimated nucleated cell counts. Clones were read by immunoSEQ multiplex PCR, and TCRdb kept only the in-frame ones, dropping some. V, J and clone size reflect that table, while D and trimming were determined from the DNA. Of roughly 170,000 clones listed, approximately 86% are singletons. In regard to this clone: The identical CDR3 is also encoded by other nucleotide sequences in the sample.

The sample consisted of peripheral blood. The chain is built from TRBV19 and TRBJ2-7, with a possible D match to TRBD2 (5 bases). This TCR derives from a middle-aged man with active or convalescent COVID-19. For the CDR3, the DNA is TGTGCCAGTAGTACGAGGGCTGGCGAGCAGTACTTC. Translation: CASSTRAGEQYF. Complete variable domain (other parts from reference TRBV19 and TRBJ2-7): DGGITQSPKYLFRKEGQNVTLSCEQNLNHDAMYWYRQDPGQGLRLIYYSQIVNDFQKGDIAEGYSVSREKKESFPLTVTSAQKNPTAFYLCASSTRAGEQYFGPGTRLTVT.